This T cell receptor beta chain was documented in a study of blood T cell repertoires in COVID-19. Germline V gene lookup returns CDR1 LNHDA and CDR2 SQIVND (reference sequence). This CDR3 has 16 amino acids. V was clipped by 5 bases and J by 4 bases, with 20 bases between them. The method was immunoSEQ multiplex PCR; TCRdb's version includes in-frame clones alone and lacks a portion of them. The data show approximately 320,000 clones, just under 90% seen once. The sample consisted of peripheral blood. The chain has TRBV19 and TRBJ2-5; perhaps TRBD2 as D (7 bases). This TCR came from a woman in her 30s with COVID-19, enrolled during active disease. CDR3 nucleotides: TGTGCCAGTAGTTCAGGGGACTACAATTTCGCAGAGACCCAGTACTTC. As protein: CASSSGDYNFAETQYF.